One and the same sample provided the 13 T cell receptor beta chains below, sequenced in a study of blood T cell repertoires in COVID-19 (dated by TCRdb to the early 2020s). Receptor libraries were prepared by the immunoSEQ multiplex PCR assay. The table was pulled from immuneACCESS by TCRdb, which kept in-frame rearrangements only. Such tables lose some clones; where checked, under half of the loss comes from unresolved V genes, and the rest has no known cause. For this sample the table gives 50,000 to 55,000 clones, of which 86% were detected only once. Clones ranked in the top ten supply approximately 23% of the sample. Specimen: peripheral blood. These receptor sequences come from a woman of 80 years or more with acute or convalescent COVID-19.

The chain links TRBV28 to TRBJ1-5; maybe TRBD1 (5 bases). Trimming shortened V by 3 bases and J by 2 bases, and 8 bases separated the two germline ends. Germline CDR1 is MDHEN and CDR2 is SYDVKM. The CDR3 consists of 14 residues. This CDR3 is CASSLGHRNQPQHF. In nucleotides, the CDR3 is TGTGCCAGCAGTTTGGGGCACCGCAATCAGCCCCAGCATTTT.

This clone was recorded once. The CDR3 loop is CASSQDPLAGGGVSTDTQYF. CDR3 in DNA: TGTGCCAGCAGCCAAGATCCACTAGCGGGGGGTGGGGTGAGCACAGATACGCAGTATTTT. The V gene is TRBV4-2, the J gene TRBJ2-3; 12 nucleotides match TRBD2. The CDR3 covers 20 residues. Germline V lookup: CDR1 LGHNA, CDR2 YNFKEQ. The V gene end was trimmed by 0 bases and the J gene end by 0 bases; junction bases not matched to a gene: 10.

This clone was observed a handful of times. DNA of the CDR3: TGTGCCAGCAGCGGTCTGGCGGGAGGGGACTTCGGGGAGCTGTTTTTT. Translating it yields CASSGLAGGDFGELFF. V gene TRBV7-9 combines with J gene TRBJ2-2, with 9 bases matching TRBD2. CDR3 length equals 16 residues. CDR1 is SEHNR and CDR2 is FQNEAQ in the germline V gene (reference sequence). Germline trimming cut 5 bases from V and 7 bases from J; bases unmatched to any gene: 11.

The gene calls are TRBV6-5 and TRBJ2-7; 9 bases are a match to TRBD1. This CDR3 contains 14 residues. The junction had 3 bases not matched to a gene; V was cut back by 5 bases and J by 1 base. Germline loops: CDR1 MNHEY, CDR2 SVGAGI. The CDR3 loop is CASSPTGGSYEQYF. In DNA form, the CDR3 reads TGTGCCAGCAGTCCGACAGGGGGATCCTACGAGCAGTACTTC.

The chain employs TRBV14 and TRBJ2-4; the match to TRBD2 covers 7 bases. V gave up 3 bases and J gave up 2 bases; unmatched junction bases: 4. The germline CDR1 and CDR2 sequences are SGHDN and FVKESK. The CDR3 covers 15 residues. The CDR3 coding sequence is TGTGCCAGCAGCCACCGGCGGGAGCCCAAAAACATTCAGTACTTC. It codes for CASSHRREPKNIQYF.

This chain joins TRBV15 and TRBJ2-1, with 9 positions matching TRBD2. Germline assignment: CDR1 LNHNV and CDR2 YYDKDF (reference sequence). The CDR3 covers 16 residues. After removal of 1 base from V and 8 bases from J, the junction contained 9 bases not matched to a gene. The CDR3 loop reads CATSRVRGGAFHEQFF. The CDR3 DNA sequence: TGTGCCACCAGCAGAGTACGCGGGGGGGCCTTCCATGAGCAGTTCTTC. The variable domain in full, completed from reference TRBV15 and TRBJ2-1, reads DAMVIQNPRYQVTQFGKPVTLSCSQTLNHNVMYWYQQKSSQAPKLLFHYYDKDFNNEADTPDNFQSRRPNTSFCFLDIRSPGLGDTAMYLCATSRVRGGAFHEQFFGPGTRLTVL.

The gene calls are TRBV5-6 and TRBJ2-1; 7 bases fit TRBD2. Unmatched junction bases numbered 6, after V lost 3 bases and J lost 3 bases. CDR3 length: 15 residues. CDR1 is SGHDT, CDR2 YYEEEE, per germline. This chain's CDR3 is CASSSGLVFYNEQFF. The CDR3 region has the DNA TGTGCCAGCAGCTCCGGACTAGTTTTCTACAATGAGCAGTTCTTC.

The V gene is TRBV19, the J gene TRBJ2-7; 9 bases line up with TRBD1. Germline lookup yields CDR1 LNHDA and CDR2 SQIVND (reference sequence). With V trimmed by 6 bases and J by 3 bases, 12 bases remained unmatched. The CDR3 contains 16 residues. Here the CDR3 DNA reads TGTGCCAGTAGAATGTCAGACGGGACAGGGCTCTACGAGCAGTACTTC. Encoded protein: CASRMSDGTGLYEQYF.

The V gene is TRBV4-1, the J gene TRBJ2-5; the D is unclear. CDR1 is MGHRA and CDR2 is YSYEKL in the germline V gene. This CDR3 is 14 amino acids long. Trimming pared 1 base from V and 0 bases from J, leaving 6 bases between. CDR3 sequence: CASSQGGYQETQYF. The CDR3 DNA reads TGCGCCAGCAGCCAAGGAGGTTACCAAGAGACCCAGTACTTC.

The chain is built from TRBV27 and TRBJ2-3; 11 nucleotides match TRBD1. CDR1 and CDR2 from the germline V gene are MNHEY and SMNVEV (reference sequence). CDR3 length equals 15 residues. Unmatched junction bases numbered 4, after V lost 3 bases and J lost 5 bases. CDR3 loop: CASSFGTGGGDTQYF. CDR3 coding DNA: TGTGCCAGCAGTTTCGGGACAGGGGGTGGAGATACGCAGTATTTT.

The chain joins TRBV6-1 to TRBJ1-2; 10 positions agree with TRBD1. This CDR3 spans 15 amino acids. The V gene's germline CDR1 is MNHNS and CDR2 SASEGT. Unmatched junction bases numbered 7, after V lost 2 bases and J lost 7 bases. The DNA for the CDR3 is TGTGCCAGCAGTGAAACGGGACAGGGGTTTCGTGGCTACACCTTC. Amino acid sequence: CASSETGQGFRGYTF.

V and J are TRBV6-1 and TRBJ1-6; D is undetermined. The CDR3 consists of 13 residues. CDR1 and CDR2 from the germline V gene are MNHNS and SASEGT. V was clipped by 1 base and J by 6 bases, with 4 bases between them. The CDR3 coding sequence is TGTGCCAGCAGTGAAGGCGGTAATTCACCCCTCCACTTT. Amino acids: CASSEGGNSPLHF.

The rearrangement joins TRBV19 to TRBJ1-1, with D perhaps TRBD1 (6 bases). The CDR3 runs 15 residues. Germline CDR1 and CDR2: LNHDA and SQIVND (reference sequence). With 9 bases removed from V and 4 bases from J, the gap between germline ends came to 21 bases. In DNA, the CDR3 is TGTGCCAGCCAAACGTACTTGGGGGCGGGCACTGAAGCTTTCTTT. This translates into CASQTYLGAGTEAFF.